This T cell receptor (beta chain) emerged from a study of long-term antiretroviral therapy in people with HIV (dated 2022 in TCRdb). Background on the whole study: The earliest samples were collected approximately a decade before the 2015 WHO recommendation for immediate ART, a period when ART was typically delayed until CD4 counts fell. A retrospective serial study tested whether changes in peripheral blood TRB repertoire composition and diversity were associated with ART initiation and durable HIV suppression. Test extractions of a monoclonal T-cell line alongside about 35 polyclonal samples showed no cross-contamination during QIAcube processing. A total of under 250 cryopreserved PBMC samples came from 25 to 35 adults with confirmed HIV infection and were collected serially over a mean of around 6 years (range 1-12). Of the roughly 30 participants with HIV, roughly 10 were female. The research as a whole found: Because PBMC availability was limited, only the TCR beta chain was sequenced, with no alpha chain pairing. Because cell numbers in pre-ART samples were limited, unsorted PBMC were profiled instead of sorted CD4+ and CD8+ T cells. The samples span the years 2004 to 2017, and the ART regimens used may be less effective than current regimens. Inferences about post-ART repertoire changes were limited because no data were available on ART adherence, viral resistance or therapy changes. A significant increase in TRB diversity was found to be associated with ART initiation, although TRB diversity was observed to remain significantly below that of transplant donor controls even after long-term ART. Compared with controls, HIV repertoires had narrower CDR3 length ranges, and the network structure pointed to an antigen-experienced repertoire that shifted only slightly toward naive after ART. Expanded TRB clones identified before ART initiation dominated the repertoire across all time points, though the dominance fluctuated and decreased in many PLHIV after ART.

Comments on this clone: Its antigen target is currently unknown. The record has no base qualities; no much larger clone is one base away.

To be included, a participant needed at least one PBMC sample from before ART initiation plus at least two post-ART samples. Treatment was received in the United States of America by all participants with HIV. Before DNA extraction, cryopreserved samples of about 1-11 million PBMC were thawed and then washed. At the time of the earliest PBMC sample, participants with HIV were aged between about 23 and 55 years. PBMC samples were contributed by each participant from 1-4 timepoints before ART initiation and 2-8 timepoints after ART initiation, with a median of 7 samples. Serial HIV viral load, CD4+ T-cell count, ART history and demographic data were obtained for every participant. Using a Qiagen kit on a QIAcube, genomic DNA was extracted from unsorted PBMC, with samples processed in batches of 12. The immunoSEQ hsTCRB v3.0 assay was used at survey level resolution to sequence the TRB variable region. The targeted TRB sequencing depth was about 35,000-55,000 T-cell genomes per sample. An Illumina MiSeq with a v3 150-cycle kit was used to sequence the pooled TRB libraries. The original methods were these. Repertoire analysis ran in R within a reproducible Nextflow workflow covering QC, data transformation and analysis. LymphoSeq2, an R package for exploring AIRR-Seq data, was used to implement the custom analyses. A few samples that produced fewer than 5000 total TRB sequences were removed, so approximately 190 HIV repertoires were analyzed. Of the 188 retained HIV repertoires, 55 to 60 were collected before and roughly 130 after ART initiation. Repertoires were downsampled to 5000 TRB nucleotide sequences, and summary statistics were averaged over 100 downsampling iterations. The analysis kept only TRB sequences whose CDR3 regions were at least seven amino acids long. Diversity was assessed using a clonality score derived from Shannon entropy and using the Gini coefficient. In repertoire networks, the top 5000 CDR3 amino acid sequences were linked whenever an edit distance of one separated two sequences. For TRB CDR3 amino acid sequences, antigen specificity groups and MHC restriction were predicted with GLIPH2. Known CMV, EBV, HIV or tissue antigen associations were flagged by matching CDR3 amino acid sequences against VDJdb and McPAS-TCR. Pre-ART, post-ART and control groups were compared with Wilcoxon signed-rank tests and Holm-Bonferroni correction. The immuneACCESS repertoire file appears here via TCRdb, limited to in-frame rearrangements. These files lack a portion of the clones; in checked studies, under half of the deficit traces to unresolved V genes, and the cause of the others is not known. V and J calls and clone size are those listed in that table; D and trimming were worked out from the DNA. This sample gives 25,000 to 35,000 clones in total; over 70% of them show up just once. Approximately 7.6% of the sample lies in the top ten.

V lost 1 base and J lost 1 base; the stretch between them is 18 bases long. CDR1 and CDR2 are read off the germline V gene as SGHRS and YFSETQ. The cysteine opens and the phenylalanine closes a CDR3 of 18 amino acids. Of the read, only the CDR3 DNA is kept; its 54 bases are in frame from base 1. The receptor was isolated from a woman aged 50 to 60 with HIV. The starting material was unsorted PBMCs, obtained 3.1 years after starting antiretroviral therapy. The chain was built from TRBV5-1 and TRBJ2-1; perhaps TRBD2 is the D gene, with 5 bases matching. CDR3 protein: CASSLRADTSRSYNEQFF. The DNA sequence follows: TGCGCCAGCAGCTTGCGAGCGGATACTTCGCGGTCCTACAATGAGCAGTTCTTC.